Given below is one T cell receptor (beta chain) in context. As yet, its antigen is unknown. This sample's treatment: 10-day PBMC culture with coronavirus spike peptide pools or control peptides (ViraFEST assay). V was cut by 5 bases and J by 8 bases, with 21 bases left in between. This CDR3 spans 15 amino acids. Germline assignment: CDR1 SGHAT and CDR2 FQDESV (reference sequence). This specimen belongs to a study of vaccination and CD4 T cells after COVID-19. The wider study: Vaccination of participants consisted of two doses of either BNT162b2 or mRNA-1273 vaccine. The interval from dose two to post-vaccine sampling had a median of about 72 days, and it ranged from 14 to 241. Overall study results and limits: Median reactive clonotypes, those recognizing SARS-CoV-2, rose from about 22 to 38, not significantly.

Sequenced with the Oncomine TCR Beta short-read assay was DNA taken from cultured CD4+ T cells. Each CDR3 protein is one row after TCRdb ran MiXCR on the PCR reads. The repertoire holds 15,000 to 20,000 distinct CDR3 sequences, with over 55% as singletons. The chain has TRBV11-1 and TRBJ1-2; D is unclear. This receptor was taken from a human donor who had recovered from COVID-19. The source was CD4+ T cells from blood, cultured in vitro, collected after SARS-CoV-2 vaccination. This CDR3 is CASSHGSTPEGGYTF. The DNA for the CDR3 is TGTGCCAGCAGCCACGGGTCCACCCCGGAGGGCGGCTACACCTTC.